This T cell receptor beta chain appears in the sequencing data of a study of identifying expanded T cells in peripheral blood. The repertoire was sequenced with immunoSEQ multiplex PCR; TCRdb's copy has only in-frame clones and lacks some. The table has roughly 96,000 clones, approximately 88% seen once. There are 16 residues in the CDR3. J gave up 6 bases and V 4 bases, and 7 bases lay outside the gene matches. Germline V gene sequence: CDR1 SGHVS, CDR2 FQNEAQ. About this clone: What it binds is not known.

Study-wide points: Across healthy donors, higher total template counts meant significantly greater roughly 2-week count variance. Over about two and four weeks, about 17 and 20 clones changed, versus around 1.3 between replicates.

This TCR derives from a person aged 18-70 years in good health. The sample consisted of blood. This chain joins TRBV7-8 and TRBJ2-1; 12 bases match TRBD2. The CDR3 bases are TGTGCCAGCAGCTCAAGACTAGCGGGAGACCTCAATGAGCAGTTCTTC. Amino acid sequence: CASSSRLAGDLNEQFF.